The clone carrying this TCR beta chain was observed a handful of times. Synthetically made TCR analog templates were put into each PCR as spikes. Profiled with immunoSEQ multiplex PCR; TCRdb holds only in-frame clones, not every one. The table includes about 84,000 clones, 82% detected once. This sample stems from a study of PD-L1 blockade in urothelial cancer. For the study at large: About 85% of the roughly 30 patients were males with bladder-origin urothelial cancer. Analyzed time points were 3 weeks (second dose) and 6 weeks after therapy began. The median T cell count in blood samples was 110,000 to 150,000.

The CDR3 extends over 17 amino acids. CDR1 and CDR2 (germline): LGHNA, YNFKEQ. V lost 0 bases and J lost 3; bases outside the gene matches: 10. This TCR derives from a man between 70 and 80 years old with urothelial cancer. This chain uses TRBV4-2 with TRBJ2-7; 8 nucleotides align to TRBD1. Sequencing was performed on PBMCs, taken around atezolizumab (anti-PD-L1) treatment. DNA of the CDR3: TGTGCCAGCAGCCAAGATCGAAGACAGGGGAATCTCTACGAGCAGTACTTC. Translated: CASSQDRRQGNLYEQYF.